Given below is one T cell receptor beta chain in context. Its antigen is not yet known. One base away there is no much larger clone; base qualities are not given. These data belong to a study of CD4+ T cells in melanoma (dated by TCRdb to 2022 to 2024). Background on the whole study: The study investigated neoantigen-specific CD4+ T cells in human melanoma.

Receptors were amplified or captured by the immunoSEQ multiplex PCR assay. The immuneACCESS repertoire file appears here via TCRdb, limited to in-frame rearrangements. These files lack a portion of the clones; in checked studies, under half of the deficit traces to unresolved V genes, and the cause of the others is not known. Counted in this sample were 9,300 or so clones; roughly two thirds of them appeared once. The ten largest make up under 20% of the sample. Patients with melanoma were used as donors. Points the paper makes about the study in general: Neoantigen-specific CD4+ T cells in melanoma were reported to have a range of differentiation states. The report described a correlation between neoantigen-specific CD4+ T cells and the function of CD8+ T cells, macrophages and B cells.

V and J are truncated by 0 bases and 8 bases respectively, leaving an intervening sequence of 11 bases. Counted from cysteine to phenylalanine, this CDR3 has 13 amino acids. Only the CDR3 DNA is retained, 39 bases long and in frame from the first base. The germline V gene supplies CDR1 SGHRS and CDR2 YFSETQ. The sequence derives from a human donor with melanoma. The rearrangement combines TRBV5-1 with TRBJ1-1; TRBD1 is possibly the D segment (5 matching bases). The source material was cells from a culture (not recorded whether cultured in vitro). The sequenced DNA is TGCGCCAGCAGCTTGGGGGGGGGAGCAGAAGCTTTCTTT. Translated, it gives CASSLGGGAEAFF.